One and the same sample provided the 4 T cell receptor beta chains below, sequenced in a study of blood T cell repertoires in COVID-19. The repertoire was sequenced with immunoSEQ multiplex PCR; TCRdb's copy has only in-frame clones and lacks some. Of approximately 150,000 clones detected, approximately 87% appear once; the ten largest clones hold around 38%. The sequencing sample was made of peripheral blood. Every receptor here comes from a man between 50 and 59 years old who had recovered from COVID-19.

The chain joins TRBV3-1 (or the pseudogene TRBV3-2) to TRBJ2-7; 8 bases line up with TRBD2. Unmatched junction bases numbered 5, after V lost 4 bases and J lost 0 bases. Germline V gene lookup returns CDR1 LGHDT and CDR2 YNNKEL (reference sequence). The CDR3 is 15 amino acids. In nucleotides, the CDR3 is TGTGCCAGCAGCCCCGGACTAGCCCCCTCCTACGAGCAGTACTTC. Amino acids: CASSPGLAPSYEQYF.

This clone was seen just once. The genes are TRBV11-2 and TRBJ1-2; 7 bases are shared with TRBD1. The CDR3 sequence is 13 residues long. Germline CDR1 reads SGHAT; CDR2 reads FQNNGV. The ends lost 5 bases at V and 4 bases at J; junction bases unmatched: 4. The CDR3 sequence: CASSPTGIYGYTF. The CDR3 DNA sequence: TGTGCCAGCAGCCCGACAGGGATCTATGGCTACACCTTC.

The chain combines TRBV5-4 with TRBJ2-5, with TRBD1 identical over 7 bases. Per the germline V gene, CDR1 is SGHNT and CDR2 is YYREEE (reference sequence). This CDR3 is built from 17 residues. J gave up 4 bases and V 2 bases, and 14 bases lay outside the gene matches. CDR3 sequence: CASSFSYRGGPGETQYF. As DNA, the CDR3 is TGTGCCAGCAGCTTCTCTTATAGAGGGGGCCCAGGAGAGACCCAGTACTTC.

This clone was observed a single time. The V call is TRBV7-9, the J call TRBJ2-7; the match to TRBD1 covers 7 bases. Germline CDR1 SEHNR, CDR2 FQNEAQ (reference sequence). The CDR3 spans 14 residues. With V trimmed by 5 bases and J by 2 bases, 6 bases remained unmatched. CDR3 nucleotides: TGTGCCAGCAGCGCCCGGGACAGAGCCTACGAGCAGTACTTC. It encodes CASSARDRAYEQYF.